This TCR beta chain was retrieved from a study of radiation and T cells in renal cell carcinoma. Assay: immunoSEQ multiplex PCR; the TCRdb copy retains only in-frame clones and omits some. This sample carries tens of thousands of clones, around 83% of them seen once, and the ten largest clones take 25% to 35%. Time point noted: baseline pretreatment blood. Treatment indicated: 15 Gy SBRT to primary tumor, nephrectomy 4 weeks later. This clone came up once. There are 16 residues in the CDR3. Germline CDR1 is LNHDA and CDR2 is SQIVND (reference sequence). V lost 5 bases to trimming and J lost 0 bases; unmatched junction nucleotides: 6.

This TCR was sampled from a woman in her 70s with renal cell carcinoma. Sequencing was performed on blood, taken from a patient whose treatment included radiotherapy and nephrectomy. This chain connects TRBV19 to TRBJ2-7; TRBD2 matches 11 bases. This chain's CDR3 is CASSFTSGSGSYEQYF. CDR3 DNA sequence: TGTGCCAGTAGTTTTACTAGCGGGAGTGGCTCCTACGAGCAGTACTTC.